Listed below are T cell receptor beta chains from one sample, sequenced in a study of blood T cell repertoires in COVID-19. The repertoire was sequenced with immunoSEQ multiplex PCR; TCRdb's copy has only in-frame clones and lacks some. The data hold about 200,000 clones, with around 80% observed a single time. Sequenced material: peripheral blood. Receptors were obtained from a human donor in a cohort sampled during active COVID-19. Each CDR3 is given with its conserved first and last residue.

len,v_gene,j_gene,CDR3aa
12,TRBV28,TRBJ2-7,CASGGQGDEQYF
15,TRBV2,TRBJ2-1,CASRHTGEFLDEQFF
14,TRBV10-3,TRBJ2-1,CATRDRGPYNEQFF
16,TRBV5-6,TRBJ2-5,CASSLGTSGYQETQYF
18,TRBV5-1,TRBJ2-3,CASSTSSGQGSRTDTQYF
16,TRBV9,TRBJ2-5,CARNLTGAQNQETQYF
15,TRBV6-5,TRBJ1-6,CASSYSTQGFSPLHF
15,TRBV4-1,TRBJ1-2,CASSQPTLDREGYTF
14,TRBV3-1/TRBV3-2,TRBJ1-3,CASSYRGAGNTIYF
15,TRBV10-1,TRBJ2-1,CASSAGASGYNEQFF
11,TRBV7-9,TRBJ2-1,CASSFSGEQFF
14,TRBV2,TRBJ2-1,CASRRLAGGNEQFF
15,TRBV5-6,TRBJ1-5,CASSSQNRVGQPQHF
14,TRBV13,TRBJ2-7,CASSSWTGAHEQYF
14,TRBV27,TRBJ2-6,CASRTRAGANVLTF
14,TRBV28,TRBJ1-1,CASSTTGLNTEAFF
16,TRBV2,TRBJ2-1,CASSEKPAGTYNEQFF
17,TRBV5-1,TRBJ2-2,CASSLRTGFSNTGELFF
16,TRBV30,TRBJ2-3,CAWSVLAGAGTDTQYF
16,TRBV24-1,TRBJ2-1,CATSDTLAGGYNEQFF
11,TRBV3-1/TRBV3-2,TRBJ2-7,CASSQWTEQYF
15,TRBV27,TRBJ2-6,CASSFRGYGANVLTF
14,TRBV6-5,TRBJ2-5,CASSYGGNQETQYF
16,TRBV29-1,TRBJ2-1,CSVGLAGYSFYNEQFF
17,TRBV19,TRBJ1-1,CASSMRTALDMNTEAFF
13,TRBV5-4,TRBJ1-2,CASSLPGLFGYTF
14,TRBV28,TRBJ2-3,CASSSTGVGDTQYF
13,TRBV20-1,TRBJ1-2,CSASFNQGYGYTF
13,TRBV6-2/TRBV6-3,TRBJ2-7,CASSYSPGLEQYF
17,TRBV21-1,TRBJ2-5,CASSKSQGCGCQETQYF
15,TRBV25-1,TRBJ2-7,CASSELAGGLYEQYF
14,TRBV5-6,TRBJ1-5,CASSRQGERQPQHF
12,TRBV6-5,TRBJ2-4,CASRGTGDIQYF
14,TRBV10-2,TRBJ1-1,CASSGEGGTTEAFF
15,TRBV5-6,TRBJ1-2,CASNPPGQGAFGYTF
12,TRBV14,TRBJ1-3,CASSHLGNTIYF
15,TRBV6-4,TRBJ2-1,CASSLTGSSYNEQFF